The clone carrying this T cell receptor (beta chain) was seen more than once but under ten times. Antigen unknown. 60 Vbeta and 13 Jbeta primers were used in PCR. Using immunoSEQ multiplex PCR, the repertoire was profiled, and TCRdb retains in-frame clones only, with some absent. The table lists about 200,000 clones, approximately 12% of them singletons. This sample is drawn from a study of cytomegalovirus exposure and HLA in healthy donors. CDR1 is LGHNA, CDR2 YSLEER, per germline. The CDR3 covers 16 residues. The V gene end was trimmed by 6 bases and the J gene end by 2 bases; junction bases not matched to a gene: 11. Points from the study as a whole: The authors enumerated over 150 TCR beta chains as linked to cytomegalovirus. The study carried out a later analysis of TCR beta sequences. It associated some 15,000 of them with specific HLA alleles at a false discovery rate of 0.05. Reportedly, TCR beta sequences accurately predicted HLA-A and HLA-B alleles in most subjects.

The V call is TRBV4-3, the J call TRBJ1-2; 8 bases fit TRBD1. The sample comprised PBMCs. The sequence was obtained from a man in his fifties in good health and CMV-seropositive. CDR3 nucleotide sequence: TGCGCCAGCAGGAGGAGTCAGCAGGGGGCGAACTATGGCTACACCTTC. Protein product: CASRRSQQGANYGYTF.